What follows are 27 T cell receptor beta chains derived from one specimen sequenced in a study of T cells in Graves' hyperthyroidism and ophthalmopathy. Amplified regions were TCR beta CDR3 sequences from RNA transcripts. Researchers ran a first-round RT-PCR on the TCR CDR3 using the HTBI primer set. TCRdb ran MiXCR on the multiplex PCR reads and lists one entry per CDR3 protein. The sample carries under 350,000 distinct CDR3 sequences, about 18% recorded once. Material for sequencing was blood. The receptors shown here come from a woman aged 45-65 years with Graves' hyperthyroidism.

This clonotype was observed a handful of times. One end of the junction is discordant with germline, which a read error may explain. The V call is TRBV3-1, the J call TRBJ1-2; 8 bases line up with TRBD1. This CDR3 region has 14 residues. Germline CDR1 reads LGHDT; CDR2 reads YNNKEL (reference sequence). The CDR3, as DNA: TGTGCCAGCAGCAAAGACAGGGGCCCCTATGGCTACACCTTC. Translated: CASSKDRGPYGYTF.

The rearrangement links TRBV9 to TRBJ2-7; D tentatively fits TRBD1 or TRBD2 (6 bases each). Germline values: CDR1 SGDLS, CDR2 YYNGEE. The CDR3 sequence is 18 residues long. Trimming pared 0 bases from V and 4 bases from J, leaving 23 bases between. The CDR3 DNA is TGTGCCAGCAGCGTAGGCGAGGGGGGCAGCGCCGCCGGTTACGAGCAGTACTTC. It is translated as CASSVGEGGSAAGYEQYF.

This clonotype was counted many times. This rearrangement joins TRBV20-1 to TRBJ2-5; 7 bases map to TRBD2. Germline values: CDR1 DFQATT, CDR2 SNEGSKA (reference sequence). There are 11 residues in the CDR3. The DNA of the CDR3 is TGCAGCGCCTTGGGGGGGGAGACCCAGTACTTC. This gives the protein CSALGGETQYF.

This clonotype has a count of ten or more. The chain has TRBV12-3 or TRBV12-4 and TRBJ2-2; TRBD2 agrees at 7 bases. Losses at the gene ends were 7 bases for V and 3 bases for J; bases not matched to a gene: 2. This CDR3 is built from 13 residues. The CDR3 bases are TGTGCCAGCACCCTAGCGGACACCGGGGAGCTGTTTTTT. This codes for CASTLADTGELFF.

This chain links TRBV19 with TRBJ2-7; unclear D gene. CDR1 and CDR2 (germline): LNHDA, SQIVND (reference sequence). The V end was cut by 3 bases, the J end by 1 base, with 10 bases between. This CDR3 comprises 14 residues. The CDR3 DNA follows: TGTGCCAGTAGTATCGGGTCTGGATCCTACGAGCAGTACTTC. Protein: CASSIGSGSYEQYF.

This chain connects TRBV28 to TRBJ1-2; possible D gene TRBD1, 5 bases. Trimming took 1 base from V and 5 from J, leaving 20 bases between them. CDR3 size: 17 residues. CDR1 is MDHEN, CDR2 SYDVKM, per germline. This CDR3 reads CASSLYARGGYQYGYTF. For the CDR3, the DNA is TGTGCCAGCAGTTTATATGCTCGCGGGGGTTATCAGTATGGCTACACCTTC.

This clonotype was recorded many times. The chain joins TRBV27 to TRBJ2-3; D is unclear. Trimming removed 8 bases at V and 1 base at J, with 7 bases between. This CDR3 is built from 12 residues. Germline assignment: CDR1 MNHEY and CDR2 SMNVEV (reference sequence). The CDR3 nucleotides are TGTGCCAGCCGGCGTGGCACAGATACGCAGTATTTT. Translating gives CASRRGTDTQYF.

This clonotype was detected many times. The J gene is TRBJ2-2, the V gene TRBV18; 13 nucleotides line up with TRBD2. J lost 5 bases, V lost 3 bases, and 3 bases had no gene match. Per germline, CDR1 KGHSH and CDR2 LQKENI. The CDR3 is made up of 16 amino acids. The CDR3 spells CASSPGLAGATGELFF. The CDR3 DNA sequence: TGTGCCAGCTCACCCGGACTAGCGGGAGCGACCGGGGAGCTGTTTTTT.

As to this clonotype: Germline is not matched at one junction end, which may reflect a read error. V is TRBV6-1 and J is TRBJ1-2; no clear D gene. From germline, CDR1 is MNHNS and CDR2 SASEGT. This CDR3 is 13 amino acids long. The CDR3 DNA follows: TGTGCCGGCAGAAAACGCGAGAACTATGGCTACACCTTC. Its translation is CAGRKRENYGYTF.

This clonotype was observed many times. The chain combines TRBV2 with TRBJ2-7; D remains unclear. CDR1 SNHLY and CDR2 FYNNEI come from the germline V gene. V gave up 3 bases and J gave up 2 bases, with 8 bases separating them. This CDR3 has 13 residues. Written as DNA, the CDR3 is TGTGCCAGCAGTGAGGGAACGACCTACGAGCAGTACGTC. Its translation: CASSEGTTYEQYV.

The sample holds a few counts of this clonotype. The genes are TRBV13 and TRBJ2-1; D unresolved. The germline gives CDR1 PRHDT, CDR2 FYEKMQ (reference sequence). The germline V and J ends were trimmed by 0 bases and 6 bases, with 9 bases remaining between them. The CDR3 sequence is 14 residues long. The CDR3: CASSLGGSTNEQFF. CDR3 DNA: TGTGCCAGCAGCTTAGGGGGCAGTACCAATGAGCAGTTCTTC. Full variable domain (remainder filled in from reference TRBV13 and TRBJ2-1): AAGVIQSPRHLIKEKRETATLKCYPIPRHDTVYWYQQGPGQDPQFLISFYEKMQSDKGSIPDRFSAQQFSDYHSELNMSSLELGDSALYFCASSLGGSTNEQFFGPGTRLTVL.

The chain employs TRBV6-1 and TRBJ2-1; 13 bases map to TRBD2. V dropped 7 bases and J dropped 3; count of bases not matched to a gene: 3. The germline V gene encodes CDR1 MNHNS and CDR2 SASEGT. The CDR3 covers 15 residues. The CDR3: CASNGLAGDYNEQFF. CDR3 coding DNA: TGTGCCAGCAACGGACTAGCGGGGGACTACAATGAGCAGTTCTTC.

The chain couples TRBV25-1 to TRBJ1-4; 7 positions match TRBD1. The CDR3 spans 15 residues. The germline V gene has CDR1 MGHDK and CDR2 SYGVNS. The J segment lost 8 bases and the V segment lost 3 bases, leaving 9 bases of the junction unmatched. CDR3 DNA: TGTGCCAGCAGTGACTCGACAGGGTTGGACGAAAAACTGTTTTTT. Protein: CASSDSTGLDEKLFF.

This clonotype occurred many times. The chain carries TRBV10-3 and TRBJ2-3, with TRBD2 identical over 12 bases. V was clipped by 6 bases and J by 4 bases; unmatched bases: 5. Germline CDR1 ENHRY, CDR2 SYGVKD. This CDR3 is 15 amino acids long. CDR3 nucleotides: TGTGCCATCAGGGAGGGACTAGCGGGTGCAGATACGCAGTATTTT. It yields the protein CAIREGLAGADTQYF.

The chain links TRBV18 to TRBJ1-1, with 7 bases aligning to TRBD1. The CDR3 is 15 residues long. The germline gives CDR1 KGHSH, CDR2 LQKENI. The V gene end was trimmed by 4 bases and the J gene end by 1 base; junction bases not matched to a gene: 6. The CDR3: CASSLGGTANTEAFF. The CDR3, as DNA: TGTGCCAGCTCACTGGGGGGGACAGCGAACACTGAAGCTTTCTTT.

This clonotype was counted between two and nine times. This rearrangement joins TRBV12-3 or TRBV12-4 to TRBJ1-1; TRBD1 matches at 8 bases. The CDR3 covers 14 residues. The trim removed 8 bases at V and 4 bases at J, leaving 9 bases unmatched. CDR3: CASHAGGWSTEAFF. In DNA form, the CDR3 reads TGTGCCAGCCACGCAGGGGGCTGGTCCACTGAAGCTTTCTTT.

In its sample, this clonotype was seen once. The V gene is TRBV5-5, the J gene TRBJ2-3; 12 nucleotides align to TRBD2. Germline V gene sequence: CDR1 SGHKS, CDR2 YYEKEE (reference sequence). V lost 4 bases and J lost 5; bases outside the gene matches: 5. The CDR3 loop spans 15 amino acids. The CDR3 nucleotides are TGTGCCAGCAGCCACCTAGCGGGGGGGAAAGATACGCAGTATTTT. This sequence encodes CASSHLAGGKDTQYF. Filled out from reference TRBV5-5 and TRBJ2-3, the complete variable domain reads DAGVTQSPTHLIKTRGQQVTLRCSPISGHKSVSWYQQVLGQGPQFIFQYYEKEERGRGNFPDRFSARQFPNYSSELNVNALLLGDSALYLCASSHLAGGKDTQYFGPGTRLTVL.

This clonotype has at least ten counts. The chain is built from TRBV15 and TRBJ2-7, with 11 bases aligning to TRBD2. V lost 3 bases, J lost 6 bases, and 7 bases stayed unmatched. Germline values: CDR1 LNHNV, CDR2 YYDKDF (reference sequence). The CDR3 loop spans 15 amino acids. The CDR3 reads CATSRAPGLAAEQYF. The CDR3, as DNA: TGTGCCACCAGCAGGGCACCGGGACTAGCGGCCGAGCAGTACTTC. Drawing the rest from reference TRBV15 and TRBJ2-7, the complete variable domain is DAMVIQNPRYQVTQFGKPVTLSCSQTLNHNVMYWYQQKSSQAPKLLFHYYDKDFNNEADTPDNFQSRRPNTSFCFLDIRSPGLGDTAMYLCATSRAPGLAAEQYFGPGTRLTVT.

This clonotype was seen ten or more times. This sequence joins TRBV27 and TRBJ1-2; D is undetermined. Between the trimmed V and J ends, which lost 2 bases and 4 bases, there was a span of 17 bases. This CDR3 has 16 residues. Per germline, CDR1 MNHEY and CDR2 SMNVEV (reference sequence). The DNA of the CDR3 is TGTGCCAGCAGTTTAGACGCCAAGGCAGTCCTCTATGGCTACACCTTC. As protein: CASSLDAKAVLYGYTF.

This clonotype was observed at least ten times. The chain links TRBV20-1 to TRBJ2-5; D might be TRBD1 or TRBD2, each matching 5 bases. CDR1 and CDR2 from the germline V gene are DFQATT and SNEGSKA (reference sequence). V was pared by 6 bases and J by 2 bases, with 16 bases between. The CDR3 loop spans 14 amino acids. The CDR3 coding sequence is TGCAGTGCGGAGGCCATGGGACGGCAAGAGACCCAGTACTTC. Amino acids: CSAEAMGRQETQYF.

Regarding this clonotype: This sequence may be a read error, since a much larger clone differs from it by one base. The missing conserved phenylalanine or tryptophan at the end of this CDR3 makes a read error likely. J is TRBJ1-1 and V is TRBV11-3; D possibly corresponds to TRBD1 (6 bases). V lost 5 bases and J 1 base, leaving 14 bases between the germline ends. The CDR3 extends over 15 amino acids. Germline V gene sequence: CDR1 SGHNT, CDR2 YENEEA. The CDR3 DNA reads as TGTGCCAGCAGCCCGCGCAGGGGTGCGAACACTGAAGCTTTCTCT. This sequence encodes CASSPRRGANTEAFS.

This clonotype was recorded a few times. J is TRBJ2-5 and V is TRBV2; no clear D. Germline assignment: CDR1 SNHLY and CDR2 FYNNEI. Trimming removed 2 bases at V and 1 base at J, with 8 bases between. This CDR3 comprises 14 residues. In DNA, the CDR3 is TGTGCCAGCAGTGAATCGACAAGCCAAGAGACCCAGTACTTC. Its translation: CASSESTSQETQYF.

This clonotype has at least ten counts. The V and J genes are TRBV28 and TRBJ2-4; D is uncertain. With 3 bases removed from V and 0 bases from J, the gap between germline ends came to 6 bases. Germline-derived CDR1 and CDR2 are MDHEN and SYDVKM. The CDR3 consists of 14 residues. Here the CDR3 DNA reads TGTGCCAGCAGTTTTTCTCTAGCCAAAAACATTCAGTACTTC. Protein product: CASSFSLAKNIQYF.

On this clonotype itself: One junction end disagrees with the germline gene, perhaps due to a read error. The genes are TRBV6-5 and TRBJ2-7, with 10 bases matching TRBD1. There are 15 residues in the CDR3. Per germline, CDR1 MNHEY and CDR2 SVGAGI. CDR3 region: CASNYRGTGADEQYF. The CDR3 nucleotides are TGTGCCAGCAATTACCGCGGGACAGGGGCAGATGAGCAGTACTTC.

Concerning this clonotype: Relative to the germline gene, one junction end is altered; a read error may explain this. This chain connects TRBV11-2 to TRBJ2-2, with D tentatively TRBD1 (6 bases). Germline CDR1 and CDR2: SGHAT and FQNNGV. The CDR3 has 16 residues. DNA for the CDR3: TGTGCCAGCAGTTCCTACAGGGTCGCGAACGCCGGGGAACTGTTTTTT. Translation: CASSSYRVANAGELFF.

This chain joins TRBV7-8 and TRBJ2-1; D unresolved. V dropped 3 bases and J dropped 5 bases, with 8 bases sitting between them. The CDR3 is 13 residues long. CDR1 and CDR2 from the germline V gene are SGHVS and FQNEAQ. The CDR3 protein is CASSLGRNNEQFF. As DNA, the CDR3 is TGTGCCAGCAGCTTGGGCCGCAACAATGAGCAGTTCTTC.

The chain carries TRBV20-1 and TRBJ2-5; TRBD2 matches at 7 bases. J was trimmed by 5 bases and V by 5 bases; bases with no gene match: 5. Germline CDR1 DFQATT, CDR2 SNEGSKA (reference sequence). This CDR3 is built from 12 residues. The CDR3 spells CSAFTSAETQYF. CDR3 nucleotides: TGCAGTGCTTTTACTAGCGCTGAGACCCAGTACTTC.